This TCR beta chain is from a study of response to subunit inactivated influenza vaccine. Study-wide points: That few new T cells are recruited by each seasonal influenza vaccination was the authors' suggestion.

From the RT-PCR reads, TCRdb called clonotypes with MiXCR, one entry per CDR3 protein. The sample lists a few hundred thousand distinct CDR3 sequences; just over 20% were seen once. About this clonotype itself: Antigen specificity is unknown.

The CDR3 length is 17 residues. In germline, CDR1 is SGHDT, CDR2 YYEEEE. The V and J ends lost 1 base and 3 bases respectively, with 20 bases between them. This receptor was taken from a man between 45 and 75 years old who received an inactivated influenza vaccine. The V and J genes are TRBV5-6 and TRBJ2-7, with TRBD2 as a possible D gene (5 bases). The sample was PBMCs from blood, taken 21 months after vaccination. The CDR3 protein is CASSLIGIGSGGYEQYF. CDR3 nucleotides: TGTGCCAGCAGCTTGATAGGGATTGGGTCTGGAGGCTACGAGCAGTACTTC.